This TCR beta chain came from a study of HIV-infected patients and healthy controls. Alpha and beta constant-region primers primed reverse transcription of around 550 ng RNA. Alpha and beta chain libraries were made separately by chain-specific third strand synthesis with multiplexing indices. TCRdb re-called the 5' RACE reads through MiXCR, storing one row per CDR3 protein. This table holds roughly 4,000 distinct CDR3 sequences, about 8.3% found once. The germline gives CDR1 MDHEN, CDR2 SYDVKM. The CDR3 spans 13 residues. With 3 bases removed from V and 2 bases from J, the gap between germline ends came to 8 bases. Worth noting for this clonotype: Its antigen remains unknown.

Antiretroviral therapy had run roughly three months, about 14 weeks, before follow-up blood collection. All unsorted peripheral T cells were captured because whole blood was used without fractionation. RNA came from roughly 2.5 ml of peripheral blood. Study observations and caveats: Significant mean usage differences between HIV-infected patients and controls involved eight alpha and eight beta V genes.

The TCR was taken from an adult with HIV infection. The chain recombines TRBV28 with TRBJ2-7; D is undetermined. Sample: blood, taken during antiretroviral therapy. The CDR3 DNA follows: TGTGCCAGCAGTTTTGGCCCGACCTACGAGCAGTACTTC. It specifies CASSFGPTYEQYF.